This passage covers 9 T cell receptor beta chains from one sample sequenced in a study of shared clonotypes between healthy human individuals. Assay: immunoSEQ multiplex PCR; the TCRdb copy retains only in-frame clones and omits some. Among more than 400,000 clones listed, more than 75% were seen once. The sample was PBMCs. The receptors originated from a woman aged 40 to 50 in good health. Some clones in this sample may be carry-over from other donors' samples.

The chain combines TRBV28 with TRBJ2-5; maybe TRBD1 (5 bases). Germline CDR1 is MDHEN and CDR2 is SYDVKM. Between the trimmed V and J ends, which lost 6 bases and 4 bases, there was a span of 18 bases. This CDR3 contains 15 residues. CDR3 bases: TGTGCCAGCAGCCGGTTGGACATTACGGGAGAGACCCAGTACTTC. Translation gives CASSRLDITGETQYF.

The rearrangement links TRBV7-9 to TRBJ2-3; D is ambiguous. The V end lost 5 bases, the J end lost 2 bases, and 8 bases lay between the germline ends. The CDR3 length is 13 residues. CDR1 and CDR2 from the germline V gene are SEHNR and FQNEAQ (reference sequence). In DNA, the CDR3 is TGTGCCAGCAGCCCATACTACACAGATACGCAGTATTTT. As protein: CASSPYYTDTQYF.

Here the CDR3 DNA reads TGCGCCAGCAGCCAGGGGGGAGGGCGGGGCACCGGGGAGCTGTTTTTT. This codes for CASSQGGGRGTGELFF. The gene calls are TRBV4-1 and TRBJ2-2; 7 nucleotides match TRBD2. Looked up from germline, CDR1 is MGHRA and CDR2 is YSYEKL. The length of the CDR3 is 16 residues. Germline trimming cut 3 bases from V and 4 bases from J; bases unmatched to any gene: 8.

The chain couples TRBV19 to TRBJ2-1, with 8 nucleotides matching TRBD1. V gave up 7 bases and J gave up 2 bases; unmatched junction bases: 10. CDR3 length: 16 amino acids. Germline assignment: CDR1 LNHDA and CDR2 SQIVND (reference sequence). As DNA, the CDR3 is TGTGCCAGTACCTATTCCCAGGGGGCAGCCTACAATGAGCAGTTCTTC. Its translation is CASTYSQGAAYNEQFF.

The DNA for the CDR3 is TGTGCCAGCAGTCCTGGGACTAGCGGGAAAAATGAGCAGTTCTTC. The encoded protein is CASSPGTSGKNEQFF. The chain recombines TRBV27 with TRBJ2-1; the match to TRBD2 covers 13 bases. The length of the CDR3 is 15 residues. The V gene end was trimmed by 5 bases and the J gene end by 7 bases; junction bases not matched to a gene: 5. Germline loops: CDR1 MNHEY, CDR2 SMNVEV (reference sequence).

The V gene is TRBV28, the J gene TRBJ1-2, with D maybe TRBD1 (5 bases). Germline V CDR1 and CDR2: MDHEN, SYDVKM. The V and J ends lost 7 bases and 4 bases respectively, with 13 bases between them. This CDR3 spans 13 amino acids. CDR3 sequence: CASTTTQVYGYTF. Here the CDR3 DNA reads TGTGCCAGCACCACCACACAGGTCTATGGCTACACCTTC.

V and J are TRBV6-1 and TRBJ1-2; D call uncertain. Germline V CDR1 and CDR2: MNHNS, SASEGT. V lost 7 bases and J 4 bases, leaving 7 bases between the germline ends. CDR3 length: 11 amino acids. The CDR3 DNA sequence: TGTGCCAGCACCGATCTCTATGGCTACACCTTC. Its translation is CASTDLYGYTF.

The CDR3 protein is CASSAMGGQPQHF. The CDR3 DNA follows: TGTGCCAGTAGCGCCATGGGCGGTCAGCCCCAGCATTTT. This chain connects TRBV19 to TRBJ1-5; no reliable D call. Germline V gene sequence: CDR1 LNHDA, CDR2 SQIVND (reference sequence). Trimming stripped 6 bases from V and 6 bases from J, with 12 bases between. There are 13 residues in the CDR3. Drawing the rest from reference TRBV19 and TRBJ1-5, the complete variable domain is DGGITQSPKYLFRKEGQNVTLSCEQNLNHDAMYWYRQDPGQGLRLIYYSQIVNDFQKGDIAEGYSVSREKKESFPLTVTSAQKNPTAFYLCASSAMGGQPQHFGDGTRLSIL.

On this clone: At one end, the junction sequence differs from germline, possibly due to a read error. The CDR3 DNA reads as TGTGCCAGCAGCAACCTAGCGGGAGGGCAAGAGACCCGGTACTTC. Translating it yields CASSNLAGGQETRYF. This rearrangement joins TRBV5-4 to TRBJ2-5; 12 bases are a match to TRBD2. The germline V gene encodes CDR1 SGHNT and CDR2 YYREEE (reference sequence). This CDR3 spans 15 amino acids.